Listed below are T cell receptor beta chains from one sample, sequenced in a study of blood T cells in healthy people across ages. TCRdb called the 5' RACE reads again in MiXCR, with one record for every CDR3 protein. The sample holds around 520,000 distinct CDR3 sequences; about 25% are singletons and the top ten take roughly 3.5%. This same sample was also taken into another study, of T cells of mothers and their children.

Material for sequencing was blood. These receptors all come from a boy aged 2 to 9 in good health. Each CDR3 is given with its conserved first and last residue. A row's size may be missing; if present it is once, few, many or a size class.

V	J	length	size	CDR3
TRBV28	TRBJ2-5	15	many	CASTLITSGRETQYF
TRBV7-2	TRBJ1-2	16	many	CASSLATTGANYGYTF
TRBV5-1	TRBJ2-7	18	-	CASSWGTSGIPFYNEQYF
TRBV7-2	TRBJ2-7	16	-	CASSLLPGQGSYEQYF
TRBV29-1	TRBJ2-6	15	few	CSVFDSYSGANVLTF
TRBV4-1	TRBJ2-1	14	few	CASSQGVSYNEQFF
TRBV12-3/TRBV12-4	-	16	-	CASSFPQGLAFREQFF
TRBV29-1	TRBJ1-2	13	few	CSAIGQGAHGYTF
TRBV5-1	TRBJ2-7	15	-	CASSLEGQGAGEQYF
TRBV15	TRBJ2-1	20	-	CATSRVGGLAGASRYNEQFF
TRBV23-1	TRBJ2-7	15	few	CASSQGDRGDYEQYF
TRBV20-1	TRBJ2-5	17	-	CSAKPAPGLAGEETQYF
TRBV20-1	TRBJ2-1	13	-	CSASLTAGLVQSF
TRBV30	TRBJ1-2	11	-	CAWNVGNGYTF
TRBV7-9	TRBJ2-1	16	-	CASSSPAWGESNEQFF
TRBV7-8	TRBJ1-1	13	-	CASSPNAAGTPFF
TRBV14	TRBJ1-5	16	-	CASSQETVSDNQPQHF
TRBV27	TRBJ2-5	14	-	CASGGQGGTETQYF
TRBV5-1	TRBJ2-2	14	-	CASSSRVNTGELFF
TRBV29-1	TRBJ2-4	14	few	CSVAGRLAKNIQYF
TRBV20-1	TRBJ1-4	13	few	CSVPGQGGEKLFF
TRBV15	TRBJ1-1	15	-	CATSREGPGATEAFF
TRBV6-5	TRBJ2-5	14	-	CASSPLGGQEAQYF
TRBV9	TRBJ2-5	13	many	CASSAQNQETQYF
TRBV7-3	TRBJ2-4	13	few	CASSLDFKNIQYF
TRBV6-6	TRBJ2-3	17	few	CASSYSKGSGGTDTQYF
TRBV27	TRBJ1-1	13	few	CASSLSSHTEAFF